The rows below give T cell receptor beta chains drawn from one sample of a study of OX40 agonist ivuxolimab in advanced cancers. Sequencing used immunoSEQ multiplex PCR; TCRdb keeps in-frame clones, though not all of them. Of some 57,000 clones in the sample, 92% are singletons; the top ten hold 20% to 30%. Source: CD4+ or CD8+ T cells sorted from blood, taken in a trial of the OX40 agonist ivuxolimab. Every receptor here comes from an adult with an advanced solid tumor such as melanoma, head and neck, liver or kidney cancer. The CDR3 runs from the conserved cysteine through the conserved F or W. A D gene is named only where the DNA matches it firmly. Expanded clones get a size class; other rows say once, few or many, or leave the size out.

TRBV19	NA	NA	TRBJ1-2	TGTGCCAGCGAGGGGGTGGAGGGCTATGGCTACACCTTC	CASEGVEGYGYTF
TRBV5-1	NA	NA	TRBJ1-1	TGCGCCAGCAGCTTGTTGTCACCCGATGGTGAGACTGAAGCTTTCTTT	CASSLLSPDGETEAFF
TRBV4-3	NA	NA	TRBJ1-2	TGCGCCAGCAGCCAAGAGGTATGGGACCGAAGTGGCTACACCTTC	CASSQEVWDRSGYTF
TRBV30	NA	NA	TRBJ1-3	TGTGCCCGGGGTGGTGGAAACACCATATATTTT	CARGGGNTIYF
TRBV12-5	once	NA	TRBJ1-5	TGTGCTAGTGACCTCAGGGGCTATAGCAATCAGCCCCAGCATTTT	CASDLRGYSNQPQHF
TRBV5-8	NA	NA	TRBJ2-7	TGTGCCAGCAGCTTGGGGGGGTACGAGCAGTACTTC	CASSLGGYEQYF
TRBV11-2	NA	NA	TRBJ2-3	TGTGCCAGCAGCTTAGCGCTGGGGGCGTTGTCCACAGATACGCAGTATTTT	CASSLALGALSTDTQYF
TRBV6-6	NA	NA	TRBJ2-7	TGTGCCAGCAGAGGAACAGGAGCCTACGAGCAGTACTTC	CASRGTGAYEQYF
TRBV27	once	NA	TRBJ2-3	TGTGCCAGCAGTTTGAGCACAGATACGCAGTATTTT	CASSLSTDTQYF
TRBV12-5	NA	NA	TRBJ2-3	TGTGCTAGTGGTTTAAGGCCCACAGATACGCAGTATTTT	CASGLRPTDTQYF
TRBV6-1	NA	TRBD2	TRBJ2-1	TGTGCCAGCACCTCCGGGACTAGCGGGTCCGATGAGCAGTTCTTC	CASTSGTSGSDEQFF
TRBV10-2	NA	TRBD2	TRBJ2-1	TGCGCCAGCAGTTCTTGGACTAGCGTAAAATCGAGCTCCTACAATGAGCAGTTCTTC	CASSSWTSVKSSSYNEQFF
TRBV11-3	few	NA	TRBJ1-3	TGTGCCAGCAGCCTGAGAAGGGGCAGAGCTGGAAACACCATATATTTT	CASSLRRGRAGNTIYF
TRBV7-2	NA	NA	TRBJ1-6	TGTGCCAGCAGCTTATCGGGTAGGGTTAGTTCACCCCTCCACTTT	CASSLSGRVSSPLHF
TRBV5-8	NA	NA	TRBJ1-5	TGTGCCAGCAGCTTGAGAGGGTATAGCAATCAGCCCCAGCATTTT	CASSLRGYSNQPQHF
TRBV6-5	NA	NA	TRBJ2-3	TGTGCCAGCAGTCCCTCGGCCCCCACAGATACGCAGTATTTT	CASSPSAPTDTQYF
TRBV9	once	NA	TRBJ2-5	TGTGCCAGCAGCGTATTTTCGGGGGCCACCCAAGAGACCCAGTACTTC	CASSVFSGATQETQYF
TRBV4-1	NA	NA	TRBJ1-1	TGCGCCAGCAGCCTTATACAGGGCAGGTCTGAAGCTTTCTTT	CASSLIQGRSEAFF
TRBV16	few	TRBD2	TRBJ2-1	TGTGCCAGCAGCCCGGTAGCGGGAGGGCCGGACAATGAGCAGTTCTTC	CASSPVAGGPDNEQFF